This TCR beta chain appears in the sequencing data of a study of human T cells and chemical hapten exposure. TCRdb called the RACE reads again in MiXCR, with one record for every CDR3 protein. The sample has a few hundred thousand distinct CDR3 sequences, around 5% seen once; the top ten hold around 8.6%. The CDR3 loop spans 19 amino acids. This clonotype occurred many times. The time point here: pre-sensitization, week 0. Sample treatment: therapeutic diphenylcyclopropenone sensitization with weekly scalp DPC. The sequence was collected from a woman younger than 30 with alopecia areata. Some clones in this sample may be carry-over from other donors' samples. The sample here was whole blood, taken in connection with sensitization to the hapten diphenylcyclopropenone (DPC). The genes are TRBV21-1 and TRBJ2-1; the table assigns TRBD1, which was not confirmed against the DNA. TRBV21-1 is designated a pseudogene. CDR3 sequence reads: CASSIPLRQSSTLQGEQFF. The CDR3 nucleotides are TGTGCCAGCAGCATCCCCCTTCGACAGTCCTCTACTCTACAGGGTGAGCAGTTCTTC.